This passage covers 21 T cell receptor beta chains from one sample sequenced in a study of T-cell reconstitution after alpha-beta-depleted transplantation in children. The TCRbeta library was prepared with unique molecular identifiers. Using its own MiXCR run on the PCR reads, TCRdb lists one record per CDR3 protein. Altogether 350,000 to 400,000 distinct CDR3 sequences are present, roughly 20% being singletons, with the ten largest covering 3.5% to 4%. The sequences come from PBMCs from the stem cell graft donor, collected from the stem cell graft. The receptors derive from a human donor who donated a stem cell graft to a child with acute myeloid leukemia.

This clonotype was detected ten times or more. For the CDR3, the DNA is TGTGCCAGCAGTTTAGGGCCCGGGACAGGTGAAGCTTTCTTT. It is translated as CASSLGPGTGEAFF. This chain connects TRBV12-3 or TRBV12-4 to TRBJ1-1; 8 bases line up with TRBD1. The CDR3 consists of 14 residues. Germline trimming cut 1 base from V and 7 bases from J; bases unmatched to any gene: 5.

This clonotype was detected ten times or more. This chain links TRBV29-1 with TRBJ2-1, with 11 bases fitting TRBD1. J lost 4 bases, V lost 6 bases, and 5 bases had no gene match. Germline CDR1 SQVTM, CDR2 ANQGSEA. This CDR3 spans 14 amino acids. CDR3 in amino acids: CSVAGQGAYNEQFF. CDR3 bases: TGCAGCGTGGCCGGACAGGGGGCGTACAATGAGCAGTTCTTC.

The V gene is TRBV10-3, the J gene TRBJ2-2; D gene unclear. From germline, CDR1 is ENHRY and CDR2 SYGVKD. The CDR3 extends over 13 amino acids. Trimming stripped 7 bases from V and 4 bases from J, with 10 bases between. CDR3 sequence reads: CAINPTSTGELFF. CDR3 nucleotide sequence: TGTGCCATCAACCCAACAAGCACCGGGGAGCTGTTTTTT.

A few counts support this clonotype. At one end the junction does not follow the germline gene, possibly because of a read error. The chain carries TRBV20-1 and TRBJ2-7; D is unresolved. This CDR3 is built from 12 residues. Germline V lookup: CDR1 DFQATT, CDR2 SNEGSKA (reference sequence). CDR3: CSARGASDEQYF. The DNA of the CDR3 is TGCAGTGCTAGAGGAGCCTCCGACGAGCAGTACTTC.

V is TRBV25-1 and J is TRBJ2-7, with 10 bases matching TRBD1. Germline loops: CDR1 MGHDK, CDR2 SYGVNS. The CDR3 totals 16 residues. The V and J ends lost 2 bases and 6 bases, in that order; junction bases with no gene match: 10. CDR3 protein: CASSEPKTGGSSEQYF. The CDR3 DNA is TGTGCCAGCAGTGAACCCAAGACAGGGGGCTCGAGCGAGCAGTACTTC.

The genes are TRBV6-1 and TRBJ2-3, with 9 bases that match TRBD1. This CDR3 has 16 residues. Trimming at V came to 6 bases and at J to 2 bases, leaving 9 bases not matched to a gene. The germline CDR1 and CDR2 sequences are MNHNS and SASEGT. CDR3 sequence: CASRTGTGITTDTQYF. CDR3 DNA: TGTGCCAGCAGAACCGGGACAGGGATAACCACAGATACGCAGTATTTT.

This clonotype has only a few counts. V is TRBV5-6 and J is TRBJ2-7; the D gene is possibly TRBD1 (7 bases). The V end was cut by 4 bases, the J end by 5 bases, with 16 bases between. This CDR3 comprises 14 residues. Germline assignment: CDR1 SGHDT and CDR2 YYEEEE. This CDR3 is CASSPRQGGNEQYF. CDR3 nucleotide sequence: TGTGCCAGCAGCCCCCGACAGGGAGGCAACGAGCAGTACTTC.

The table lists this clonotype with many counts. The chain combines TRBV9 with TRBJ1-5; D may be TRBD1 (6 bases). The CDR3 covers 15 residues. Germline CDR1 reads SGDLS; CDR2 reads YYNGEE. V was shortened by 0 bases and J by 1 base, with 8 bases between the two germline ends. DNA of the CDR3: TGTGCCAGCAGCGTAGAGGGGGACAGCAATCAGCCCCAGCATTTT. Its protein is CASSVEGDSNQPQHF.

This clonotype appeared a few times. CDR3 nucleotide sequence: TGTGCCAGCAGCTCCGGCGCCGGGACAGGGGAAGAGACCCAGTACTTC. Its protein is CASSSGAGTGEETQYF. V usage is TRBV7-8 and J usage is TRBJ2-5; 10 bases are a match to TRBD1. Germline CDR1 reads SGHVS; CDR2 reads FQNEAQ. This CDR3 has 16 amino acids. J lost 3 bases, V lost 4 bases, and 8 bases had no gene match.

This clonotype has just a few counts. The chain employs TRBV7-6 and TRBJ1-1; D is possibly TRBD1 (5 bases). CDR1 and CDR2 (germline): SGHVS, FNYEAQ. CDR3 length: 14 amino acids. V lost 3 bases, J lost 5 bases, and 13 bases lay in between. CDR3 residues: CASSLGQGKTEAFF. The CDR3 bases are TGTGCCAGCAGCTTGGGGCAGGGTAAAACTGAAGCTTTCTTT.

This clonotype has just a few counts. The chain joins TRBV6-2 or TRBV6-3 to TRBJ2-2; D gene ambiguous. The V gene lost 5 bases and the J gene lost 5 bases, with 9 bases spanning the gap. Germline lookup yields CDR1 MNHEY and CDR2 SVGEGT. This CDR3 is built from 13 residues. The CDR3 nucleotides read TGTGCCAGCAGTCCTACAGTGACCGGGGAGCTGTTTTTT. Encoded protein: CASSPTVTGELFF.

As DNA, the CDR3 is TGTGCCAGCAGCTTCCAGGGTTCAGACGAGCAGTACTTC. Translated: CASSFQGSDEQYF. This chain joins TRBV7-3 and TRBJ2-7; D may be TRBD1 (5 bases). The CDR3 has 13 amino acids. Trimming removed 3 bases from V and 5 bases from J, with 11 bases in between. In germline, CDR1 is SGHTA, CDR2 FQGTGA.

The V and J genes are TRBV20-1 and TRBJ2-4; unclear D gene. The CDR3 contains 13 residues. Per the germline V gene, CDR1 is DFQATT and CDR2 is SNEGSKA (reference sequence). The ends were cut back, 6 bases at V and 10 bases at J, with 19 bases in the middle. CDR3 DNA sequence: TGCAGTGCCAAGAGTCCCGCCCTAGGAATTCAGTACTTC. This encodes CSAKSPALGIQYF.

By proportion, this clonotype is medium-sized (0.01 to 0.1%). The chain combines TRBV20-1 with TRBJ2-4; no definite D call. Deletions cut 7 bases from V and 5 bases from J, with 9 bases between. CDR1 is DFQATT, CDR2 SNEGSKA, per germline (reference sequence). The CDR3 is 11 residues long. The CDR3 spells CSGAVQNIQYF. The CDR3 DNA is TGCAGTGGGGCAGTCCAAAACATTCAGTACTTC.

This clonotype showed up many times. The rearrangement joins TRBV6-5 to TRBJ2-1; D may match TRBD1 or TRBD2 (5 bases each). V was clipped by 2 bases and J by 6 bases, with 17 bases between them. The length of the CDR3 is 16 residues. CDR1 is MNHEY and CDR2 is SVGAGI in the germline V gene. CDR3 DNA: TGTGCCAGCAGTTACCGACGGGACCCGCAGGGCAATGAGCAGTTCTTC. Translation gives CASSYRRDPQGNEQFF.

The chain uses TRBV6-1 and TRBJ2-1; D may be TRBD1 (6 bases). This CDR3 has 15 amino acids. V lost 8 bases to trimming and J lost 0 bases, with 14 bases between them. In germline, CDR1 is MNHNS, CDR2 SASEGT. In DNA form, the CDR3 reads TGTGCCAGCTTAGGCAGGGGCTACTCCTACAATGAGCAGTTCTTC. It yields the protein CASLGRGYSYNEQFF.

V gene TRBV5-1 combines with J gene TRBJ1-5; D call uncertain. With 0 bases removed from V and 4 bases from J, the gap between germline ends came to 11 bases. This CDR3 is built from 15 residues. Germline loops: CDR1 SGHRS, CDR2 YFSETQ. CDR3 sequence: CASSLGTQRNQPQHF. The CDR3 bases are TGCGCCAGCAGCTTGGGGACCCAGCGAAATCAGCCCCAGCATTTT.

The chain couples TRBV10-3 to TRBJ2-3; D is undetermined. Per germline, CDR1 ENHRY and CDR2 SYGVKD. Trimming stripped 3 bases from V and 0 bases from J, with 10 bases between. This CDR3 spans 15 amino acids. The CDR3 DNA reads TGTGCCATCAGTGAAATGGGCGGTAGCACAGATACGCAGTATTTT. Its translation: CAISEMGGSTDTQYF.

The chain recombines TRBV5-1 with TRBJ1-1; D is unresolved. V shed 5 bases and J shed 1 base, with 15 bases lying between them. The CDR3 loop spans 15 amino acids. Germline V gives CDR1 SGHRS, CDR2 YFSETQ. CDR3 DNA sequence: TGCGCCAGCAGTTCTCTATATGGCAAGAACACTGAAGCTTTCTTT. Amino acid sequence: CASSSLYGKNTEAFF. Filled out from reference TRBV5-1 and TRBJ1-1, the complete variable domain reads KAGVTQTPRYLIKTRGQQVTLSCSPISGHRSVSWYQQTPGQGLQFLFEYFSETQRNKGNFPGRFSGRQFSNSRSEMNVSTLELGDSALYLCASSSLYGKNTEAFFGQGTRLTVV.

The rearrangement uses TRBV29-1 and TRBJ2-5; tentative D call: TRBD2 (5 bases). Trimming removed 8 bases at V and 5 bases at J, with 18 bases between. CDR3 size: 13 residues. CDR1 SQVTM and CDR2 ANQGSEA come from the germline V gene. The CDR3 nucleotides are TGCAGCTCTGAGGGAGTGGGGTTTGAGACCCAGTACTTC. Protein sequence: CSSEGVGFETQYF.

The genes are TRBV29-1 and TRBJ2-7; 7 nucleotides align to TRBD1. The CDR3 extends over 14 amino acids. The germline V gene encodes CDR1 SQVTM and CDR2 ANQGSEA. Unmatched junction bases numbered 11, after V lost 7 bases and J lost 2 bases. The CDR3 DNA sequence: TGCAGCGCGAAATACCGGGACAGAGCCTACGAGCAGTACTTC. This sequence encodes CSAKYRDRAYEQYF.